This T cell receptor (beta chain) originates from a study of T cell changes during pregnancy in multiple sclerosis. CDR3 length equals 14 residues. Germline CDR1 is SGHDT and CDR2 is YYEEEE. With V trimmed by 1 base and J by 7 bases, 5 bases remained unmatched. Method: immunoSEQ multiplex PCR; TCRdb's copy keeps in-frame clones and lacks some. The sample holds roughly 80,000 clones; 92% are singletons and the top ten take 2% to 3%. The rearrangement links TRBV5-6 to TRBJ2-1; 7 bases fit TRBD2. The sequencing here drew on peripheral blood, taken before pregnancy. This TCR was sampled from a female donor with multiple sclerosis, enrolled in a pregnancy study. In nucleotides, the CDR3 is TGTGCCAGCAGCTTGCCTAGCGGAGCAAATGAGCAGTTCTTC. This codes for CASSLPSGANEQFF. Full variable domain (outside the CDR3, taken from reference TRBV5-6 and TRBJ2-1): DAGVTQSPTHLIKTRGQQVTLRCSPKSGHDTVSWYQQALGQGPQFIFQYYEEEERQRGNFPDRFSGHQFPNYSSELNVNALLLGDSALYLCASSLPSGANEQFFGPGTRLTVL.